The 11 T cell receptor beta chains presented below share a single source sample, sequenced in a study of regulatory T cells in long-lasting Graves disease. The time point denotes: newly diagnosed GD, antithyroid drugs for less than 3 months. The TCR library was made from RNA extracted from PBMCs. CDR3-region Arm-PCR and iRepertoire HTBI primers produced the TCR beta libraries. Each CDR3 protein is one row after TCRdb ran MiXCR on the multiplex PCR reads. The table lists some 220,000 distinct CDR3 sequences, less than 20% of them singletons. These same data were also listed under a study on T cells in Graves' hyperthyroidism and ophthalmopathy.

This material consisted of peripheral blood mononuclear cells (PBMCs), taken at new diagnosis, from a patient treated with antithyroid drugs. These TCRs come from a woman in her twenties or thirties with Graves disease.

This clonotype was counted ten times or more. The V gene is TRBV7-8, the J gene TRBJ1-1; 7 nucleotides line up with TRBD1. V lost 5 bases, J lost 6 bases, and 15 bases stayed unmatched. Per germline, CDR1 SGHVS and CDR2 FQNEAQ. The CDR3 length is 16 residues. CDR3 nucleotides: TGTGCCAGCAGCCCCTCGGGGGGACAGATTAACTCTGAAGCTTTCTTT. It specifies CASSPSGGQINSEAFF.

This clonotype showed up many times. The V and J genes are TRBV28 and TRBJ2-2; D is perhaps TRBD1 (5 bases). CDR3 length: 14 residues. V lost 1 base and J lost 6, with 9 bases in between. Germline CDR1 and CDR2: MDHEN and SYDVKM. This CDR3 is CASSLSRVPGELFF. The CDR3 DNA reads TGTGCCAGCAGTTTATCCAGGGTTCCCGGGGAGCTGTTTTTT. The full variable domain, its missing parts supplied by reference TRBV28 and TRBJ2-2, is DVKVTQSSRYLVKRTGEKVFLECVQDMDHENMFWYRQDPGLGLRLIYFSYDVKMKEKGDIPEGYSVSREKKERFSLILESASTNQTSMYLCASSLSRVPGELFFGEGSRLTVL.

This clonotype was observed a handful of times. The gene calls are TRBV6-2 or TRBV6-3 and TRBJ2-5; 8 nucleotides match TRBD2. The CDR3 runs 13 residues. CDR1 is MNHEY and CDR2 is SVGEGT in the germline V gene. V shed 5 bases, J shed 4 bases, and the junction held 3 bases outside the gene matches. The CDR3 DNA sequence: TGTGCCAGCAGTCGACTAGCGTCAGAGACCCAGTACTTC. Amino acids: CASSRLASETQYF.

This clonotype was recorded at least ten times. The V and J genes are TRBV3-1 and TRBJ1-1, with D possibly matching TRBD1 (5 bases). Trimming cost V 3 bases and J 10 bases, with 9 bases left between them. Germline-derived CDR1 and CDR2 are LGHDT and YNNKEL (reference sequence). The CDR3 totals 11 residues. The CDR3 sequence: CASSQVGVAFF. DNA of the CDR3: TGTGCCAGCAGCCAGGTAGGGGTAGCTTTCTTT. The variable domain in full, with the rest retrieved from reference TRBV3-1 and TRBJ1-1, is DTAVSQTPKYLVTQMGNDKSIKCEQNLGHDTMYWYKQDSKKFLKIMFSYNNKELIINETVPNRFSPKSPDKAHLNLHINSLELGDSAVYFCASSQVGVAFFGQGTRLTVV.

The table lists this clonotype with many counts. The chain carries TRBV11-2 and TRBJ2-3; 8 bases map to TRBD1. The J segment lost 5 bases and the V segment lost 1 base, leaving 14 bases of the junction unmatched. This CDR3 has 18 amino acids. Germline V gene lookup returns CDR1 SGHAT and CDR2 FQNNGV. The CDR3 DNA is TGTGCCAGCAGCTTAGGACGTGGAACAGGGGGATTAAAAGATACGCAGTATTTT. This encodes CASSLGRGTGGLKDTQYF.

Ten or more counts support this clonotype. This CDR3 reads CASSLGQGSYGYTF. The CDR3 DNA follows: TGTGCCAGCAGTCTAGGACAGGGGTCATATGGCTACACCTTC. This chain joins TRBV6-1 and TRBJ1-2, with TRBD1 identical over 9 bases. The CDR3 consists of 14 residues. CDR1 is MNHNS and CDR2 is SASEGT in the germline V gene. Trimming removed 5 bases from V and 5 bases from J; junction bases left unmatched: 6.

This clonotype was seen repeatedly, ten times or more. The gene calls are TRBV20-1 and TRBJ2-4; D unclear. Germline-derived CDR1 and CDR2 are DFQATT and SNEGSKA (reference sequence). This CDR3 spans 12 amino acids. V dropped 2 bases and J dropped 7 bases, with 9 bases sitting between them. The CDR3: CSARKGGNIQYF. The DNA for the CDR3 is TGCAGTGCTAGAAAGGGTGGGAACATTCAGTACTTC.

V usage is TRBV25-1 and J usage is TRBJ2-1, with D perhaps TRBD1 (8 bases). CDR1 and CDR2 (germline): MGHDK, SYGVNS. The CDR3 runs to 14 residues. Trimming took 6 bases from V and 8 from J, leaving 17 bases between them. CDR3 residues: CASSPGQGGHEQFF. CDR3 nucleotide sequence: TGTGCCAGCAGCCCTGGACAGGGAGGGCATGAGCAGTTCTTC.

This clonotype has a count of ten or more. V and J are TRBV28 and TRBJ2-1; weak D call: TRBD2 (7 bases). The V end lost 3 bases, the J end lost 8 bases, and 17 bases lay between the germline ends. This CDR3 comprises 15 residues. Germline assignment: CDR1 MDHEN and CDR2 SYDVKM. The CDR3 is CASSLGGTQGHEQFF. In DNA, the CDR3 is TGTGCCAGCAGTTTGGGGGGGACACAGGGACATGAGCAGTTCTTC.

There are many counts of this clonotype. The chain couples TRBV28 to TRBJ1-1; 7 nucleotides agree with TRBD1. CDR1 MDHEN and CDR2 SYDVKM come from the germline V gene. The CDR3 is 15 residues long. V was pared by 6 bases and J by 4 bases, with 11 bases of the junction left unmatched. The CDR3 sequence is CASRLGTALRTEAFF. The CDR3 DNA sequence: TGTGCCAGCAGACTCGGGACAGCGCTCCGCACTGAAGCTTTCTTT.

This chain uses TRBV12-3 or TRBV12-4 with TRBJ1-6; 8 bases are shared with TRBD1. The CDR3 runs to 15 residues. V shed 0 bases and J 9 bases; nucleotides not matched to a gene: 4. The DNA of the CDR3 is TGTGCCAGCAGTTTAGCGCAGGGGGCGACTTCACCCCTCCACTTT. Residues: CASSLAQGATSPLHF.